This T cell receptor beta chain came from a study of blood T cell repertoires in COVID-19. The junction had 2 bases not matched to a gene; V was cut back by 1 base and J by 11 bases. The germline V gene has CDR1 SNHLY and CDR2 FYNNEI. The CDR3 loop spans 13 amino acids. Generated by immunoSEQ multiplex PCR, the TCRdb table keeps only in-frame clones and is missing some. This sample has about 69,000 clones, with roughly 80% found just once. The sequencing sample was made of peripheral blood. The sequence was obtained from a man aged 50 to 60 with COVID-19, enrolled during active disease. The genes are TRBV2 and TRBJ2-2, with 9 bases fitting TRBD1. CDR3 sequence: CASSEETGGELFF. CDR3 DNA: TGTGCCAGCAGTGAAGAGACAGGGGGAGAGCTGTTTTTT.